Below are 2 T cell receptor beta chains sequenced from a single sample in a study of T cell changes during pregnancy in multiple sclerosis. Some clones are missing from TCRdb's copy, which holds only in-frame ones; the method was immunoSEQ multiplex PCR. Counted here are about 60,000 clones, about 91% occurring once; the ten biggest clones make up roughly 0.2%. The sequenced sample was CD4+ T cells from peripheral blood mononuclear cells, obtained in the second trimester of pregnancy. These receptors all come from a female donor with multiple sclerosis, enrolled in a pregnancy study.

The CDR3 bases are TGTGCCAGCGGGGGCTACCTGAACACCGGGGAGCTGTTTTTT. Translation gives CASGGYLNTGELFF. The chain employs TRBV9 and TRBJ2-2; TRBD1 might be the D (6 bases). This CDR3 region has 14 residues. V was trimmed by 7 bases and J by 1 base, leaving 11 bases between them. Germline loops: CDR1 SGDLS, CDR2 YYNGEE.

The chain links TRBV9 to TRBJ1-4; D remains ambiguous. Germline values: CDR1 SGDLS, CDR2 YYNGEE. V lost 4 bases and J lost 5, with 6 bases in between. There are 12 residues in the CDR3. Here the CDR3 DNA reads TGTGCCAGCAGCCCCCCGAATGAAAAACTGTTTTTT. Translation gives CASSPPNEKLFF.